A single sample is the source of the 30 T cell receptor beta chains below, sequenced in a study of blood T cell repertoires in COVID-19 (dated by TCRdb to about 2020). The protocol used for the library was the immunoSEQ multiplex PCR assay. The immuneACCESS repertoire file appears here via TCRdb, limited to in-frame rearrangements. These files lack a portion of the clones; in checked studies, under half of the deficit traces to unresolved V genes, and the cause of the others is not known. This sample holds 240,000 or so clones; roughly 79% were observed only once. Roughly 8% of the sample rests with the top ten. The sample comprised peripheral blood. The receptors derive from a woman of 80 years or more with COVID-19, enrolled during active disease.

J is TRBJ1-1 and V is TRBV7-8; 8 nucleotides match TRBD1. The CDR3 is 15 amino acids. J gave up 2 bases and V 2 bases, and 4 bases lay outside the gene matches. Germline CDR1 reads SGHVS; CDR2 reads FQNEAQ. The CDR3 DNA sequence: TGTGCCAGCAGCTTAAGTACAGGGGGAAACACTGAAGCTTTCTTT. It specifies CASSLSTGGNTEAFF.

The chain couples TRBV4-2 to TRBJ1-2, with 7 bases that match TRBD1. This CDR3 spans 15 amino acids. The V segment lost 0 bases and the J segment 4 bases; nucleotides outside the gene matches: 5. Per the germline V gene, CDR1 is LGHNA and CDR2 is YNFKEQ. DNA of the CDR3: TGTGCCAGCAGCCAAGACACAGGGGCAGTCTATGGCTACACCTTC. Amino acid sequence: CASSQDTGAVYGYTF.

This chain connects TRBV18 to TRBJ2-3; TRBD1 matches at 8 bases. Germline CDR1 and CDR2: KGHSH and LQKENI. Germline trimming cut 2 bases from V and 4 bases from J; bases unmatched to any gene: 11. The CDR3 loop spans 17 amino acids. The CDR3 sequence is CASSPSLGAGGADTQYF. CDR3 nucleotide sequence: TGTGCCAGCTCACCATCCTTGGGGGCAGGGGGCGCAGATACGCAGTATTTT.

Concerning this clone itself: Sequence at one end of the junction differs from germline and may be a read error. The CDR3 DNA sequence: TGCGCCAGCTGTGACAGGGGTGATCAGCCCCAGCATTTT. As protein: CASCDRGDQPQHF. The chain carries TRBV10-2 and TRBJ1-5; 8 bases are shared with TRBD1. This CDR3 is 13 amino acids long. From germline, CDR1 is WSHSY and CDR2 SAAADI.

This clone turned up a few times. The sample has other DNA sequences that encode this CDR3 too. The chain links TRBV6-5 to TRBJ1-5; D remains unclear. This CDR3 comprises 15 residues. Germline CDR1 MNHEY, CDR2 SVGAGI. Trimming shortened V by 0 bases and J by 0 bases, and 6 bases separated the two germline ends. The CDR3 nucleotides are TGTGCCAGCAGTTACTCGAGGGATAGCAATCAGCCCCAGCATTTT. It codes for CASSYSRDSNQPQHF.

This clone showed up just once. V is TRBV4-2 and J is TRBJ2-5; D remains ambiguous. This CDR3 has 13 amino acids. V dropped 1 base and J dropped 5 bases, with 8 bases sitting between them. Germline assignment: CDR1 LGHNA and CDR2 YNFKEQ. Written as DNA, the CDR3 is TGTGCCAGCAGCCAAGCTCCCGGGGAGACCCAGTACTTC. It yields the protein CASSQAPGETQYF.

This clone was seen a handful of times. The genes are TRBV7-9 and TRBJ1-1; no clear D. The germline gives CDR1 SEHNR, CDR2 FQNEAQ (reference sequence). The V and J ends lost 2 bases and 2 bases respectively, with 9 bases between them. This CDR3 comprises 14 residues. Here the CDR3 reads CASSLTRSNTEAFF. CDR3 coding DNA: TGTGCCAGCAGCTTAACGAGGTCCAACACTGAAGCTTTCTTT. The whole variable domain, filled in from reference TRBV7-9 and TRBJ1-1, reads DTGVSQNPRHKITKRGQNVTFRCDPISEHNRLYWYRQTLGQGPEFLTYFQNEAQLEKSRLLSDRFSAERPKGSFSTLEIQRTEQGDSAMYLCASSLTRSNTEAFFGQGTRLTVV.

This chain joins TRBV29-1 and TRBJ2-1; possibly TRBD2 for D (6 bases). V lost 7 bases and J lost 0, with 13 bases in between. Germline V lookup: CDR1 SQVTM, CDR2 ANQGSEA. This CDR3 spans 14 amino acids. The CDR3: CSARREVSYNEQFF. CDR3 DNA sequence: TGCAGCGCGAGGCGGGAAGTCTCCTACAATGAGCAGTTCTTC.

This chain connects TRBV27 to TRBJ1-5; D is uncertain. Trimming removed 6 bases from V and 2 bases from J, with 14 bases in between. CDR1 is MNHEY and CDR2 is SMNVEV in the germline V gene (reference sequence). The CDR3 contains 15 residues. DNA of the CDR3: TGTGCCAGCAGGACTGTTTCGCGGGGCAATCAGCCCCAGCATTTT. Translating it yields CASRTVSRGNQPQHF.

The chain has TRBV6-5 and TRBJ2-7; possible D gene TRBD2, 6 bases. In germline, CDR1 is MNHEY, CDR2 SVGAGI. The ends were cut back, 4 bases at V and 7 bases at J, with 20 bases in the middle. CDR3 length: 15 amino acids. The CDR3 DNA follows: TGTGCCAGCAGTTCCCCCGGGACTGTCCCGGGAGAGCAGTACTTC. Translation gives CASSSPGTVPGEQYF.

The V and J genes are TRBV5-1 and TRBJ1-2, with D possibly matching TRBD1 (5 bases). The germline V gene encodes CDR1 SGHRS and CDR2 YFSETQ. V lost 0 bases, J lost 4 bases, and 13 bases lay in between. The CDR3 length is 15 residues. CDR3 in amino acids: CASSLAGDSFYGYTF. Here the CDR3 DNA reads TGCGCCAGCAGCTTGGCCGGGGACTCTTTCTATGGCTACACCTTC.

V and J are TRBV7-6 and TRBJ1-1; D is perhaps TRBD1 (5 bases). Germline CDR1 and CDR2: SGHVS and FNYEAQ. The CDR3 covers 13 residues. V lost 1 base to trimming and J lost 3 bases, with 6 bases between them. The CDR3 region has the DNA TGTGCCAGCAGCTTAGGGGGGGACACTGAAGCTTTCTTT. This encodes CASSLGGDTEAFF. Supplemented by reference TRBV7-6 and TRBJ1-1, the full variable domain reads GAGVSQSPRYKVTKRGQDVALRCDPISGHVSLYWYRQALGQGPEFLTYFNYEAQQDKSGLPNDRFSAERPEGSISTLTIQRTEQRDSAMYRCASSLGGDTEAFFGQGTRLTVV.

J is TRBJ2-4 and V is TRBV5-1; D might be TRBD1 (6 bases). V lost 0 bases, J lost 7 bases, and 11 bases lay in between. The CDR3 runs to 14 residues. Germline V gives CDR1 SGHRS, CDR2 YFSETQ. DNA of the CDR3: TGCGCCAGCAGCTTGGAAGGGGGTTGGAACATTCAGTACTTC. This sequence encodes CASSLEGGWNIQYF.

V gene TRBV24-1 combines with J gene TRBJ2-1; TRBD1 might be the D (6 bases). V was clipped by 4 bases and J by 1 base, with 16 bases between them. CDR3 length equals 17 residues. Germline V gives CDR1 KGHDR, CDR2 SFDVKD. The CDR3 sequence: CATSDPGQLGSYNEQFF. CDR3 nucleotides: TGTGCCACCAGTGACCCTGGACAGTTGGGTTCCTACAATGAGCAGTTCTTC.

This clone was seen only once. This rearrangement joins TRBV27 to TRBJ1-5; TRBD1 matches 7 bases. J lost 9 bases, V lost 5 bases, and 7 bases had no gene match. Germline values: CDR1 MNHEY, CDR2 SMNVEV (reference sequence). This CDR3 has 13 residues. CDR3 amino acids: CASSPDRVGPQHF. In nucleotides, the CDR3 is TGTGCCAGCAGTCCCGACAGGGTAGGGCCCCAGCATTTT.

This rearrangement joins TRBV3-1 (or the pseudogene TRBV3-2) to TRBJ1-2, with 7 positions matching TRBD1. The CDR3 covers 15 residues. Per germline, CDR1 LGHDT and CDR2 YNNKEL (reference sequence). J gave up 4 bases and V 5 bases, and 10 bases lay outside the gene matches. The CDR3 DNA reads as TGTGCCAGCAGCTTCACCGGGACAGAGACCTATGGCTACACCTTC. Translating gives CASSFTGTETYGYTF.

This chain joins TRBV29-1 and TRBJ1-4; TRBD1 matches at 7 bases. CDR1 SQVTM and CDR2 ANQGSEA come from the germline V gene. CDR3 length equals 14 residues. Trimming removed 6 bases from V and 8 bases from J; junction bases left unmatched: 12. CDR3: CSVALTGSTEKLFF. The CDR3 region has the DNA TGCAGCGTGGCACTGACAGGGTCGACCGAAAAACTGTTTTTT.

The table lists this clone with a count of one. V and J are TRBV7-8 and TRBJ1-5; D possibly corresponds to TRBD1 (5 bases). V lost 5 bases and J lost 2, with 10 bases in between. This CDR3 has 14 amino acids. In germline, CDR1 is SGHVS, CDR2 FQNEAQ. The CDR3 sequence: CASSLRGGNQPQHF. The CDR3 nucleotides read TGTGCCAGCAGCCTCCGGGGGGGCAATCAGCCCCAGCATTTT.

The V gene is TRBV6-5, the J gene TRBJ2-7; no firm D call. Trimming took 2 bases from V and 6 from J, leaving 14 bases between them. Germline V CDR1 and CDR2: MNHEY, SVGAGI. This CDR3 is 14 amino acids long. CDR3 coding DNA: TGTGCCAGCAGTTACCCTGCCCCTTCGGGCGAGCAGTACTTC. It encodes CASSYPAPSGEQYF.

The chain links TRBV5-6 to TRBJ1-1; TRBD1 agrees at 9 bases. The CDR3 length is 16 residues. J lost 1 base, V lost 5 bases, and 9 bases had no gene match. The germline gives CDR1 SGHDT, CDR2 YYEEEE. The CDR3 DNA reads as TGTGCCAGCAGACGGACAGGGGCCGGACGGAACACTGAAGCTTTCTTT. This encodes CASRRTGAGRNTEAFF.

This chain joins TRBV7-9 and TRBJ1-4, with a weak D call TRBD1 (5 bases). CDR1 is SEHNR, CDR2 FQNEAQ, per germline (reference sequence). The ends were cut back, 5 bases at V and 5 bases at J, with 12 bases in the middle. The CDR3 runs 14 residues. The CDR3 nucleotides are TGTGCCAGCAGCACCGGGGGGAGGAATGAAAAACTGTTTTTT. This translates into CASSTGGRNEKLFF.

In DNA, the CDR3 is TGTGCCAGCAGCTTAGCGCTTCGTAGCGGCAATGAGCAGTTCTTC. Translated, it gives CASSLALRSGNEQFF. V gene TRBV7-9 combines with J gene TRBJ2-1; a possible D gene is TRBD2 (6 bases). The germline V and J ends were trimmed by 0 bases and 6 bases, with 12 bases remaining between them. CDR3 size: 15 residues. CDR1 SEHNR and CDR2 FQNEAQ come from the germline V gene (reference sequence).

This sequence joins TRBV20-1 and TRBJ1-5; D is unclear. This CDR3 has 13 amino acids. CDR1 and CDR2 (germline): DFQATT, SNEGSKA (reference sequence). The V and J ends lost 3 bases and 6 bases respectively, with 12 bases between them. CDR3 sequence reads: CSASERETQPQHF. The DNA of the CDR3 is TGCAGTGCTAGTGAGCGGGAGACTCAGCCCCAGCATTTT.

The chain is built from TRBV7-2 and TRBJ2-7; 9 nucleotides agree with TRBD2. V dropped 4 bases and J dropped 4; count of bases not matched to a gene: 8. This CDR3 is built from 15 residues. The germline V gene encodes CDR1 SGHTA and CDR2 FQGNSA. For the CDR3, the DNA is TGTGCCAGCAGCTCCCGAGCGGGGGGAGAATACGAGCAGTACTTC. It is translated as CASSSRAGGEYEQYF.

The genes are TRBV15 and TRBJ1-5; D is uncertain. CDR3 length: 14 amino acids. Trimming pared 0 bases from V and 2 bases from J, leaving 5 bases between. Per the germline V gene, CDR1 is LNHNV and CDR2 is YYDKDF (reference sequence). The DNA of the CDR3 is TGTGCCACCAGCAGAGATACGGGCAATCAGCCCCAGCATTTT. The encoded protein is CATSRDTGNQPQHF.

V and J are TRBV19 and TRBJ2-3, with D possibly TRBD1 on 6 matching bases. With 5 bases removed from V and 5 bases from J, the gap between germline ends came to 8 bases. In germline, CDR1 is LNHDA, CDR2 SQIVND (reference sequence). The CDR3 is 12 amino acids. CDR3 sequence reads: CASSVRGDTQYF. The CDR3 DNA sequence: TGTGCCAGTAGTGTCAGGGGAGATACGCAGTATTTT.

The chain combines TRBV6-2 or TRBV6-3 with TRBJ2-5; D gene uncertain. Germline CDR1 and CDR2: MNHEY and SVGEGT. The CDR3 extends over 14 amino acids. V lost 0 bases, J lost 4 bases, and 9 bases lay in between. In nucleotides, the CDR3 is TGTGCCAGCAGTTACTCCTCCCAGCGAGAGACCCAGTACTTC. It is translated as CASSYSSQRETQYF.

V usage is TRBV6-5 and J usage is TRBJ1-1; D unresolved. From germline, CDR1 is MNHEY and CDR2 SVGAGI. This CDR3 contains 13 residues. The ends were cut back, 6 bases at V and 8 bases at J, with 16 bases in the middle. CDR3 sequence (DNA): TGTGCCAGCAGCTACAACGGTGCGGGCGAAGCTTTCTTT. Protein: CASSYNGAGEAFF.

The chain uses TRBV18 and TRBJ2-2; 7 bases map to TRBD1. In germline, CDR1 is KGHSH, CDR2 LQKENI. There are 15 residues in the CDR3. J was trimmed by 0 bases and V by 5 bases; bases with no gene match: 3. DNA for the CDR3: TGTGCCAGCTCATACAGGGGCCCGAACACCGGGGAGCTGTTTTTT. The encoded protein is CASSYRGPNTGELFF.

The J gene is TRBJ1-1, the V gene TRBV2; 7 nucleotides align to TRBD1. This CDR3 is built from 14 residues. The V gene end was trimmed by 8 bases and the J gene end by 0 bases; junction bases not matched to a gene: 6. Germline CDR1 SNHLY, CDR2 FYNNEI. DNA of the CDR3: TGTGCCAGCGACAGGGTGGGGATGAACACTGAAGCTTTCTTT. Amino acids: CASDRVGMNTEAFF.